The subject of this entry is one T cell receptor (beta chain). This specimen belongs to a study of blood T cell repertoires in COVID-19. In the study overall: Sites across the United States, Italy and Spain contributed samples from acute and convalescent COVID-19.

Data came from immunoSEQ multiplex PCR; TCRdb stores just in-frame clones and leaves some out. The sample lists a few hundred thousand clones, more than 85% occurring once. The CDR3 covers 11 residues. The ends were cut back, 8 bases at V and 6 bases at J, with 13 bases in the middle. Germline V CDR1 and CDR2: SQVTM, ANQGSEA. This receptor was obtained from a young adult with COVID-19, enrolled during active disease. The sequencing sample was made of peripheral blood. The chain is built from TRBV29-1 and TRBJ1-2, with D possibly TRBD1 on 6 matching bases. The CDR3, as DNA: TGCAGCATGGGGGACACCGATGGCTACACCTTC. It translates to CSMGDTDGYTF.